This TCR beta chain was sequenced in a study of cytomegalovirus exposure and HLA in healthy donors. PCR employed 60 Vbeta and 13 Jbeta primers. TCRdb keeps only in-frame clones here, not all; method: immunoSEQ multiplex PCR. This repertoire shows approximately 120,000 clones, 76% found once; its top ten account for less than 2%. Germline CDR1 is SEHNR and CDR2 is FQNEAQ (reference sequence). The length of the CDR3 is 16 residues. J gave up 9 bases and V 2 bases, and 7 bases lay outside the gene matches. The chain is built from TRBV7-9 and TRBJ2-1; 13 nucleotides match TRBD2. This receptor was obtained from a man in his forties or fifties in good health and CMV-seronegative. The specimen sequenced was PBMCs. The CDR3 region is CASSLKLLAGGGEQFF. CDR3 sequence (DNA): TGTGCCAGCAGCTTAAAACTACTAGCGGGAGGGGGTGAGCAGTTCTTC.